This note documents a single TCR beta chain sequence. CDR3 length: 16 residues. The V segment lost 4 bases and the J segment 4 bases; nucleotides outside the gene matches: 10. The germline V gene encodes CDR1 PRHDT and CDR2 FYEKMQ (reference sequence). The data are from a study of shared clonotypes between healthy human individuals. Only in-frame clones appear in the TCRdb table, and some are missing; sequencing was by immunoSEQ multiplex PCR. The repertoire holds 2 million or so clones, with around 96% as singletons. Selected positively for CCR7 and CD45RO-negative, naive CD8 cells excluded terminally differentiated effector memory CD45RA+ cells.

Sequenced material: naive CD8+ T cells sorted from blood. The TCR comes from a man aged 18 to 30 in good health. The gene calls are TRBV13 and TRBJ2-3; 8 bases match TRBD2. CDR3 in DNA: TGTGCCAGCAGCTCCTTCCGTGGGACTAGTCCAGATACGCAGTATTTT. The encoded protein is CASSSFRGTSPDTQYF. Complete variable domain (other parts from reference TRBV13 and TRBJ2-3): AAGVIQSPRHLIKEKRETATLKCYPIPRHDTVYWYQQGPGQDPQFLISFYEKMQSDKGSIPDRFSAQQFSDYHSELNMSSLELGDSALYFCASSSFRGTSPDTQYFGPGTRLTVL.